This entry describes one T cell receptor beta chain. The antigen remains unidentified. This specimen comes from a study of CD8 T cells in Susac syndrome. Study-wide results and limits: A relatively small number of individuals underwent TCR sequencing and HLA analysis.

A quantity of about 0.5 to 1 ug RNA underwent reverse transcription using random hexamers. The CDR3 of TCR beta was amplified by immunoSEQ multiplex PCR across 54 Vbeta and 13 Jbeta. One entry per CDR3 protein results from TCRdb running MiXCR on the immunoSEQ multiplex PCR reads. Of a few hundred thousand distinct CDR3 sequences in the sample, 75% to 85% are singletons; the top ten hold about 0.22%. Sequencing of TCR beta drew on CD8+ and CD4+ T cells from blood. TEMRA cells were FACS-enriched, unlike CD8+ and CD4+ T cells, which were negatively isolated. The CDR3 is 15 amino acids. Germline V gene sequence: CDR1 SEHNR, CDR2 FQNEAQ (reference sequence). Trimming stripped 4 bases from V and 3 bases from J, with 16 bases between.

This TCR derives from a human donor with multiple sclerosis. Sequenced sample: CD8+ T cells from PBMCs. The chain is built from TRBV7-9 and TRBJ2-7, with a possible D match to TRBD2 (5 bases). CDR3 DNA: TGTGCCAGCAGCTATTCCCCCCCGGCGGGCTACGAGCAGTACTTC. Its protein product is CASSYSPPAGYEQYF.